The table lists the clone carrying this T cell receptor beta chain with a few counts. What it binds is unknown. TCRdb re-called the 5' RACE reads through MiXCR, storing one row per CDR3 protein. The sample records some 590,000 distinct CDR3 sequences, 9.5% to 10% being singletons. This specimen comes from a study of identical twins. With 0 bases removed from V and 9 bases from J, the gap between germline ends came to 18 bases. The CDR3 has 15 residues. Germline CDR1 reads MNHEY; CDR2 reads SVGAGI. General study results and limits: Within cord blood, abundant beta clonotypes carried fewer insertions, but memory repertoires showed no such trend.

These data also featured in a second study, about yellow fever vaccine responses in identical twins.

This sequence was found in a woman between 18 and 30 years old in good health. This chain connects TRBV6-5 to TRBJ2-7; no firm D call. What was sequenced was PBMCs. The CDR3 reads CASSYSLADTLGQYF. The CDR3 region has the DNA TGTGCCAGCAGTTACTCTTTGGCCGACACTTTAGGGCAGTACTTC.